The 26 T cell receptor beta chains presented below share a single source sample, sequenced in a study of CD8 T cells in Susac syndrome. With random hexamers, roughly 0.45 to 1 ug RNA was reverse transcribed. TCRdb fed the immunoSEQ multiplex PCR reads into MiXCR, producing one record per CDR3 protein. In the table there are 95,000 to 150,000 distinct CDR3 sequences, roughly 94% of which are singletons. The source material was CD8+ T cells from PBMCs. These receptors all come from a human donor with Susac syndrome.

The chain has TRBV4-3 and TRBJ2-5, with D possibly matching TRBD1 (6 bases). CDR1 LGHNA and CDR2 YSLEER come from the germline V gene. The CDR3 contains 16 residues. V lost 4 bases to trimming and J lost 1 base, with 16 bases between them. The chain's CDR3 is CASSLRDTDPQETQYF. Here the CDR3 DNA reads TGCGCCAGCAGCCTCAGGGACACCGACCCCCAAGAGACCCAGTACTTC.

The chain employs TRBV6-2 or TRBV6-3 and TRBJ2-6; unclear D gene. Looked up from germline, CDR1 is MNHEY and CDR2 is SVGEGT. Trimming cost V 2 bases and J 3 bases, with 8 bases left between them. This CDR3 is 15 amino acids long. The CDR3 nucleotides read TGTGCCAGCAGTTACGGGGAAGATGGGGCCAACGTCCTGACTTTC. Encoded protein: CASSYGEDGANVLTF.

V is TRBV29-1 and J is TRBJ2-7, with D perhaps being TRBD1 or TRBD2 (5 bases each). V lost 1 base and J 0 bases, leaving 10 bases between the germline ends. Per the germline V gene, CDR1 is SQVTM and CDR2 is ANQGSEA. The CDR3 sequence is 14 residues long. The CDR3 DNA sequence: TGCAGCGTTGAAGCCGGGACGATCTCCTACGAGCAGTACTTC. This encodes CSVEAGTISYEQYF.

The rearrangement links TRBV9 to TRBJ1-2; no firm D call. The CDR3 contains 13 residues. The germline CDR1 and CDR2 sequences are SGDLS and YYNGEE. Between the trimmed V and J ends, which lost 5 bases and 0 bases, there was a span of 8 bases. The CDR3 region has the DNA TGTGCCAGCAGTCACCCAGCTAACTATGGCTACACCTTC. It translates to CASSHPANYGYTF.

The DNA of the CDR3 is TGCAGTGCTAGAGATCGGGCTGACTGGGGCAATCAGCCCCAGCATTTT. It yields the protein CSARDRADWGNQPQHF. V is TRBV20-1 and J is TRBJ1-5, with D unresolved. CDR3 size: 16 residues. Between the trimmed V and J ends, which lost 0 bases and 2 bases, there was a span of 14 bases. Germline V lookup: CDR1 DFQATT, CDR2 SNEGSKA (reference sequence).

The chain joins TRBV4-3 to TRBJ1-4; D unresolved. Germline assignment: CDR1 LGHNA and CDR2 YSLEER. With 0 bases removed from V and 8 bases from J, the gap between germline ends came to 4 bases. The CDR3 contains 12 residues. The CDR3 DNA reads TGCGCCAGCAGCCAAGATCTGGAAAAACTGTTTTTT. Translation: CASSQDLEKLFF.

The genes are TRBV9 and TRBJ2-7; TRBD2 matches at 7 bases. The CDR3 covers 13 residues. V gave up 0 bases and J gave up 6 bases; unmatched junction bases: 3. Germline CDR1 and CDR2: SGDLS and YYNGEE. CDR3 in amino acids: CASSVGGGREQYF. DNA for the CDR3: TGTGCCAGCAGCGTAGGGGGGGGTCGCGAGCAGTACTTC.

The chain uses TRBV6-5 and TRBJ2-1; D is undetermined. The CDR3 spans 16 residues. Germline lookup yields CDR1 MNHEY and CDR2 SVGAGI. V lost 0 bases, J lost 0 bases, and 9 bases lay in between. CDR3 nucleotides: TGTGCCAGCAGTTACTCAACCGACGGCTCCTACAATGAGCAGTTCTTC. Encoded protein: CASSYSTDGSYNEQFF.

CDR3 nucleotides: TGTGCCAGCGTTCACAGTGCGGGGGGGTACCAAGAGACCCAGTACTTC. It yields the protein CASVHSAGGYQETQYF. The V and J genes are TRBV11-2 and TRBJ2-5, with 9 bases lining up with TRBD2. The germline CDR1 and CDR2 sequences are SGHAT and FQNNGV. The CDR3 length is 16 residues. The V and J ends lost 8 bases and 0 bases, in that order; junction bases with no gene match: 10.

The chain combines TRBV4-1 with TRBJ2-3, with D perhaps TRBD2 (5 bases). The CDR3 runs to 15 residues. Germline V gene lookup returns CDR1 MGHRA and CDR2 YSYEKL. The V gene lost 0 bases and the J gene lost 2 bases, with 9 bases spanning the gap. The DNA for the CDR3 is TGCGCCAGCAGCCAAGATCCGGGGTACACAGATACGCAGTATTTT. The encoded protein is CASSQDPGYTDTQYF.

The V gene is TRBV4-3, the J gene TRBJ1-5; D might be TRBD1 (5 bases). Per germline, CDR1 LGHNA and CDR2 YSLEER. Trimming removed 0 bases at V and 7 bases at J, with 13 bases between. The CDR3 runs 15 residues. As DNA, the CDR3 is TGCGCCAGCAGCCAAGATGGGGGGTCTCAACAGCCCCAGCATTTT. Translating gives CASSQDGGSQQPQHF.

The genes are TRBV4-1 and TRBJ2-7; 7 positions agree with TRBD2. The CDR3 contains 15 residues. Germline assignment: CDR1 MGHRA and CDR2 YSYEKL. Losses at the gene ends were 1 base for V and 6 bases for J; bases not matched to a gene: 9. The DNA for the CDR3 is TGCGCCAGCAGCCAAGGCCACAGACTAGCATCCGAGCAGTACTTC. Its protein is CASSQGHRLASEQYF.

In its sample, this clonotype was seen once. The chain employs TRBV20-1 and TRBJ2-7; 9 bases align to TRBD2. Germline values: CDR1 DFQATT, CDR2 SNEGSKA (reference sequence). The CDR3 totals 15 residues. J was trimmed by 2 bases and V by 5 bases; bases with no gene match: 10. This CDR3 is CSAEDVAGVPYEQYF. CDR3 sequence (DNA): TGCAGTGCTGAGGACGTAGCGGGGGTCCCCTACGAGCAGTACTTC.

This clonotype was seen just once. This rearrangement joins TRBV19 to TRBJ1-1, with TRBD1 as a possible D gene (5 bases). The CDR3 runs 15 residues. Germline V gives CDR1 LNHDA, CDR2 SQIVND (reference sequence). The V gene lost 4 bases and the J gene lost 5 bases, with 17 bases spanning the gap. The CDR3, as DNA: TGTGCCAGTAGTAACCAGGGAAGGGCTGGGACTGAAGCTTTCTTT. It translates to CASSNQGRAGTEAFF.

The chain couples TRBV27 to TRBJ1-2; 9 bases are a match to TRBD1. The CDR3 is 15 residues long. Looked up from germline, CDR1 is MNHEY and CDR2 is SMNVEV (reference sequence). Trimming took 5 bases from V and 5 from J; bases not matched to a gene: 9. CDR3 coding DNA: TGTGCCAGCAGTCTCGGCTCCGGGACAGGGTATGGCTACACCTTC. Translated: CASSLGSGTGYGYTF.

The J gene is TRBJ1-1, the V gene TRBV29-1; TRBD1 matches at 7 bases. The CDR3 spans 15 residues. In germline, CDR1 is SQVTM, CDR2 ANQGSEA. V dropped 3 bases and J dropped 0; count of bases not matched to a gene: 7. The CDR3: CSVDSSGGLNTEAFF. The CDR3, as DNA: TGCAGCGTTGATTCTTCAGGGGGGCTGAACACTGAAGCTTTCTTT.

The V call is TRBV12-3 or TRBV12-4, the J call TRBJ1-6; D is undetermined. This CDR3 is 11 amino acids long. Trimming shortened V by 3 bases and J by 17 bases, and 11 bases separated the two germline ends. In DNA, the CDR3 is TGTGCCAGCAGTTTGGGAGGGAACTTCCACTTT. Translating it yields CASSLGGNFHF.

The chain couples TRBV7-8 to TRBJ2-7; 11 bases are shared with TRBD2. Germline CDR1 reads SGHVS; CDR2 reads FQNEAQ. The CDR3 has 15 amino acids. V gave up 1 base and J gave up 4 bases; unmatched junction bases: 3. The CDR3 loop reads CASSLETSGTYEQYF. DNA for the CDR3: TGTGCCAGCAGCTTAGAGACTAGCGGGACGTACGAGCAGTACTTC.

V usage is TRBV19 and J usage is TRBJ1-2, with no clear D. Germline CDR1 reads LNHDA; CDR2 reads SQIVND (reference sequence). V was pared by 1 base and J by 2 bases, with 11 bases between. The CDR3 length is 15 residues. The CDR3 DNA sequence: TGTGCCAGTAGTATAGCCGCGGGCCCCAACTATGGCTACACCTTC. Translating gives CASSIAAGPNYGYTF.

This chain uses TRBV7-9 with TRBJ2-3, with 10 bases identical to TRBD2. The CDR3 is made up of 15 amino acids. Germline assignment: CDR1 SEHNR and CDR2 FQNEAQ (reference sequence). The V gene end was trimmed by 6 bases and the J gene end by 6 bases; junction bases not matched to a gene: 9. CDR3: CASRPLAGSDDTQYF. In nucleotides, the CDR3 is TGTGCCAGCAGGCCACTAGCGGGGTCTGATGATACGCAGTATTTT. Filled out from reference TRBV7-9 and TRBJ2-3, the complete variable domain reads DTGVSQNPRHKITKRGQNVTFRCDPISEHNRLYWYRQTLGQGPEFLTYFQNEAQLEKSRLLSDRFSAERPKGSFSTLEIQRTEQGDSAMYLCASRPLAGSDDTQYFGPGTRLTVL.

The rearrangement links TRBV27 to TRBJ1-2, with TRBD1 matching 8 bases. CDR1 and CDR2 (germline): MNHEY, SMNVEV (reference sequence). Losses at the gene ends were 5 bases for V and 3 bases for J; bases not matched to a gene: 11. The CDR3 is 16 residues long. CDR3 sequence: CASSPDPTGVDYGYTF. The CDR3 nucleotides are TGTGCCAGCAGTCCGGACCCGACAGGGGTCGACTATGGCTACACCTTC.

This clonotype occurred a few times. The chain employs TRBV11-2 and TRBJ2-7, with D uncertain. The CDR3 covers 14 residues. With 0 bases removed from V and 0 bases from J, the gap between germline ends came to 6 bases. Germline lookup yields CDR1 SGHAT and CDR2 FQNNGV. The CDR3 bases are TGTGCCAGCAGCTTAGATACATTCTCCTACGAGCAGTACTTC. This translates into CASSLDTFSYEQYF.

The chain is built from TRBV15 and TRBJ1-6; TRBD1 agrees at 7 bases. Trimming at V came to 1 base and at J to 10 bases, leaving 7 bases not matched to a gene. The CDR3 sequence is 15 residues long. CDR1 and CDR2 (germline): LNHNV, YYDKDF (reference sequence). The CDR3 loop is CATSRVGRGESPLHF. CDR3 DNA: TGTGCCACCAGCAGAGTGGGCAGGGGGGAGTCACCCCTCCACTTT. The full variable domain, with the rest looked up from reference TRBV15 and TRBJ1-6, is DAMVIQNPRYQVTQFGKPVTLSCSQTLNHNVMYWYQQKSSQAPKLLFHYYDKDFNNEADTPDNFQSRRPNTSFCFLDIRSPGLGDTAMYLCATSRVGRGESPLHFGNGTRLTVT.

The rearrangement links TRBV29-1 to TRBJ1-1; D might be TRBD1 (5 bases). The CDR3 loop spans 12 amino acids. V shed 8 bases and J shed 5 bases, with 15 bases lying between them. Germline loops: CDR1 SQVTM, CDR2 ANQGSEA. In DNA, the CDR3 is TGCAGCTCCCAGAGGGGCGGAACTGAAGCTTTCTTT. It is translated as CSSQRGGTEAFF.

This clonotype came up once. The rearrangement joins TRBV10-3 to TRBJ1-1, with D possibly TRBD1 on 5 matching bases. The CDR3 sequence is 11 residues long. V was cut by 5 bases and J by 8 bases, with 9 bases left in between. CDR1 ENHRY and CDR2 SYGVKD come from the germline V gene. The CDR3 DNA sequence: TGTGCCATCAGTCCTGGGACCGAAGCTTTCTTT. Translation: CAISPGTEAFF.

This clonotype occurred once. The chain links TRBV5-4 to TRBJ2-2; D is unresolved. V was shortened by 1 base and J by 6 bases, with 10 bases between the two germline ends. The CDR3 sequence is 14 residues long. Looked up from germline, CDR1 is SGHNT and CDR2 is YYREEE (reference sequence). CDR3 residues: CASSLSGSPGELFF. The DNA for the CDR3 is TGTGCCAGCAGCTTGAGTGGCTCGCCCGGGGAGCTGTTTTTT.